Listed below are T cell receptor beta chains from one sample, sequenced in a study of CD8 T cells in ankylosing spondylitis. TCRdb passed the 5' RACE reads through MiXCR, listing each CDR3 protein once. Of approximately 500,000 distinct CDR3 sequences in the sample, about an eighth are singletons; the top ten hold approximately 6.2%. The sequenced material came from blood, either unsorted or a sorted T cell fraction (not recorded which). Source of these receptors: a male donor with ankylosing spondylitis. CDR3s include the opening cysteine and the closing phenylalanine or tryptophan. D genes are given only for firm matches. Only part of the rows carry a size: once, few, many, or a class if the clone is expanded.

V	size	J	D	CDR3	DNA
TRBV3-1	few	TRBJ2-3	TRBD2	CASSLWEGLRYF	TGTGCCAGCAGCCTTTGGGAGGGTCTCCGGTATTTT
TRBV10-3	-	TRBJ2-2	TRBD2	CAISDWLAGAPGELFF	TGTGCCATCAGTGATTGGCTAGCGGGAGCCCCCGGGGAGCTGTTTTTT
TRBV5-6	-	TRBJ1-4	-	CASSLHTDSGANEKLFF	TGTGCCAGCAGCTTACACACGGACAGTGGGGCTAATGAAAAACTGTTTTTT
TRBV5-5	-	TRBJ2-6	TRBD1	CASSLEGARGANVLTF	TGTGCCAGCAGCTTGGAGGGGGCGCGAGGGGCCAACGTCCTGACTTTC
TRBV20-1	few	TRBJ1-1	-	CSASRFGEGVNTEAFF	TGCAGTGCTAGCCGGTTTGGGGAGGGGGTGAACACTGAAGCTTTCTTT
TRBV3-1	many	TRBJ2-6	-	CASSPRSSGANVLTF	TGTGCCAGCAGCCCCCGGAGCTCTGGGGCCAACGTCCTGACTTTC
TRBV7-2	-	TRBJ2-1	-	CASSRTFGAYNEQFF	TGTGCCAGCAGCCGGACTTTTGGGGCCTACAATGAGCAGTTCTTC
TRBV3-1	-	TRBJ2-5	-	CASSQVPAAQETQYF	TGTGCCAGCAGCCAAGTCCCAGCGGCCCAAGAGACCCAGTACTTC
TRBV6-1	few	TRBJ1-1	-	CASSREYRVATEAFF	TGTGCCAGCAGTCGGGAATACAGGGTTGCGACTGAAGCTTTCTTT
TRBV30	few	TRBJ1-2	-	CAWSLVSYYTF	TGTGCCTGGAGTTTAGTCAGCTACTACACCTTC
TRBV11-2	few	TRBJ2-7	TRBD2	CASRVTSGRAYEQYF	TGTGCCAGCAGGGTAACTAGCGGGAGGGCCTACGAGCAGTACTTC
TRBV12-3/TRBV12-4	many	TRBJ2-3	-	CASSSGIVTDTQYF	TGTGCCAGCAGCAGTGGCATAGTCACAGATACGCAGTATTTT
TRBV5-1	few	TRBJ2-1	-	CASSVLSVEQFF	TGCGCCAGCAGCGTCCTGTCTGTTGAGCAGTTCTTC
TRBV5-4	few	TRBJ1-5	TRBD1	CASSSAGQGLPTNQPQHF	TGTGCCAGCAGCTCGGCCGGACAGGGACTGCCTACCAATCAGCCCCAGCATTTT
TRBV29-1	few	TRBJ2-1	TRBD2	CSVPQRDDSYNEQFF	TGCAGCGTTCCCCAGCGGGATGACAGTTACAATGAGCAGTTCTTC
TRBV11-3	once	TRBJ2-1	-	CASSLDAPAEQFF	TGTGCCAGCAGCTTAGATGCGCCCGCGGAGCAGTTCTTC
TRBV7-8	-	TRBJ2-3	TRBD2	CASSWERESDTQYF	TGTGCCAGCAGCTGGGAGCGGGAGTCAGATACGCAGTATTTT
TRBV18	few	TRBJ1-2	-	CASSPSRQASNYGYTF	TGTGCCAGCTCACCAAGTCGACAGGCCTCTAACTATGGCTACACCTTC
TRBV25-1	-	TRBJ2-5	-	CASSDAGGQTQYF	TGTGCCAGCAGTGACGCCGGGGGTCAGACCCAGTACTTC
TRBV19	-	TRBJ2-1	TRBD1	CASSIRQGIYNEQFF	TGTGCCAGTAGTATAAGACAGGGGATTTACAATGAGCAGTTCTTC
TRBV5-1	-	TRBJ1-2	TRBD1	CASSLDTGGFSSGYTF	TGCGCCAGCAGCTTGGATACAGGGGGCTTTTCGAGTGGCTACACCTTC
TRBV10-3	many	TRBJ2-1	-	CAISESIHSSYNEQFF	TGTGCCATCAGTGAGTCGATACACAGCTCCTACAATGAGCAGTTCTTC
TRBV5-1	few	TRBJ1-2	-	CASSREDNYGYTF	TGCGCCAGCAGTAGGGAGGACAACTATGGCTACACCTTC
TRBV7-2	few	TRBJ2-2	TRBD2	CASRTGLAGVGVGELFF	TGTGCCAGCAGAACGGGACTAGCGGGAGTTGGGGTCGGGGAGCTGTTTTTT
TRBV7-9	-	TRBJ1-2	TRBD1	CASSLATGGLGGYTF	TGTGCCAGCAGCTTAGCGACAGGGGGCCTCGGTGGCTACACCTTC
TRBV19	-	TRBJ1-1	-	CASSTLTASYTEAFF	TGTGCCAGTAGTACCCTGACAGCCTCCTACACTGAAGCTTTCTTT
TRBV12-3/TRBV12-4	-	TRBJ2-3	-	CASSFGASVDTQYF	TGTGCCAGCAGTTTCGGGGCTAGCGTAGATACGCAGTATTTT
TRBV29-1	few	TRBJ2-1	TRBD2	CSVGGGGNEQFF	TGCAGCGTTGGGGGGGGAGGGAATGAGCAGTTCTTC
TRBV5-6	-	TRBJ2-3	TRBD1	CASSLAPGTDTDTQYF	TGTGCCAGCAGCTTGGCACCCGGGACAGACACAGATACGCAGTATTTT
TRBV20-1	few	TRBJ1-1	TRBD1	CSARDLRGTGESTEAFF	TGCAGTGCTAGAGATCTAAGGGGGACAGGGGAGAGTACTGAAGCTTTCTTT
TRBV7-8	-	TRBJ2-5	-	CATLRGAGRETQYF	TGTGCCACCCTTAGGGGGGCCGGGAGGGAGACCCAGTACTTC
TRBV5-1	few	TRBJ1-1	-	CASSPREENTEAFF	TGCGCCAGCAGCCCACGGGAGGAGAACACTGAAGCTTTCTTT
TRBV20-1	few	TRBJ1-2	-	CSARGTGYTF	TGCAGTGCCCGGGGCACGGGCTACACCTTC
TRBV28	-	TRBJ1-4	-	CASRQPNEKLFF	TGTGCCAGCCGACAGCCGAATGAAAAACTGTTTTTT
TRBV29-1	few	TRBJ2-2	-	CSVNEDGKNTGELFF	TGCAGCGTTAACGAGGACGGAAAGAACACCGGGGAGCTGTTTTTT
TRBV7-9	-	TRBJ2-2	TRBD2	CASSLTFSGSTTGELFF	TGTGCCAGCAGCTTAACCTTTAGCGGGAGTACCACCGGGGAGCTGTTTTTT
TRBV27	few	TRBJ2-1	-	CASSLMGLQLYNEQFF	TGTGCCAGCAGTTTAATGGGTCTGCAACTCTACAATGAGCAGTTCTTC
TRBV20-1	-	TRBJ1-1	TRBD1	CSARPPQMPRGSEAFF	TGCAGTGCTAGACCACCACAGATGCCCAGGGGGTCTGAAGCTTTCTTT
TRBV19	-	TRBJ2-5	-	CASSVQGASGETQYF	TGTGCCAGTAGCGTCCAAGGGGCGTCAGGAGAGACCCAGTACTTC
TRBV19	-	TRBJ2-3	TRBD1	CASSKLGTGITDTQYF	TGTGCCAGTAGTAAATTGGGGACAGGGATCACAGATACGCAGTATTTT
TRBV20-1	few	TRBJ2-3	-	CSAPGGRGTDTQYF	TGCAGCGCCCCCGGGGGGCGAGGCACAGATACGCAGTATTTT
TRBV6-1	-	TRBJ2-3	TRBD1	CASSEQGVTDTQYF	TGTGCCAGCAGTGAGCAGGGGGTGACAGATACGCAGTATTTT
TRBV29-1	many	TRBJ1-6	-	CSVGTLGSLRRAYNSPLHF	TGCAGCGTGGGGACCCTGGGATCTCTCCGAAGGGCCTATAATTCACCCCTCCACTTT
TRBV7-2	many	TRBJ1-2	TRBD1	CASSPRGQGYGYTF	TGTGCCAGCAGCCCACGGGGACAGGGCTATGGCTACACCTTC
TRBV12-3/TRBV12-4	many	TRBJ1-2	-	CAILGAQANYGYTF	TGTGCCATCCTCGGGGCCCAAGCTAACTATGGCTACACCTTC
TRBV2	-	TRBJ2-5	-	CASRLDSQETQYF	TGTGCCAGCAGACTCGACAGCCAAGAGACCCAGTACTTC
TRBV7-2	-	TRBJ2-4	TRBD2	CASSLLGLAGGSIQYF	TGTGCCAGCAGCCTCCTGGGACTAGCGGGAGGTAGCATTCAGTACTTC
TRBV20-1	-	TRBJ2-1	-	CSATDRRNEQFF	TGCAGTGCTACGGACAGACGGAATGAGCAGTTCTTC
TRBV7-9	few	TRBJ2-1	-	CASSLGSSVDEQFF	TGTGCCAGCAGCTTGGGGTCTTCCGTTGATGAGCAGTTCTTC
TRBV7-2	-	TRBJ2-3	-	CASSSNPMDTQYF	TGTGCCAGCAGCTCCAACCCTATGGATACGCAGTATTTT
TRBV7-2	few	TRBJ2-7	TRBD2	CASSPRLAAYEQYF	TGTGCCAGCAGCCCCCGACTAGCGGCCTACGAGCAGTACTTC
TRBV7-8	few	TRBJ1-4	-	CASSLARDPNEKLFF	TGTGCCAGCAGCTTAGCGCGGGACCCAAATGAAAAACTGTTTTTT